These 8 T cell receptor beta chains were all obtained from the same sample, sequenced in a study of shared clonotypes between healthy human individuals (TCRdb year 2020). The library was made by the immunoSEQ multiplex PCR assay. The table comes from immuneACCESS by way of TCRdb, which keeps in-frame sequences with V and J called. Part of the clones is missing from these tables; in studies checked, under half for an unresolved V gene and the rest for unknown reasons. The sample table shows about 2.5 million clones, and roughly 90% are seen once. The ten largest clones add up to around 0.38% of the sample. Sequences were obtained from naive CD4+ T cells from PBMCs. According to the study, the label for this sample's cell subset or site signals: CD45RA+ positively selected. These receptors all come from a young man in good health. Some clones in this sample may be carry-over from other donors' samples.

The rearrangement links TRBV6-6 to TRBJ2-5; D remains unclear. The CDR3 length is 12 residues. V lost 1 base and J lost 5, with 5 bases in between. CDR1 and CDR2 from the germline V gene are MNHNY and SVGAGI (reference sequence). The chain's CDR3 is CASSYLFETQYF. CDR3 DNA sequence: TGTGCCAGCAGTTACTTGTTTGAGACCCAGTACTTC.

The table lists this clone with a count of one. The chain joins TRBV4-2 to TRBJ2-1, with 8 bases lining up with TRBD2. Germline values: CDR1 LGHNA, CDR2 YNFKEQ. The CDR3 consists of 17 residues. J gave up 7 bases and V 0 bases, and 11 bases lay outside the gene matches. The CDR3 coding sequence is TGTGCCAGCAGCCAAGATAATGTGATGGCTAGCGGGAATGAGCAGTTCTTC. Amino acid sequence: CASSQDNVMASGNEQFF.

The genes are TRBV15 and TRBJ1-4; D might be TRBD1 (6 bases). CDR3 length equals 15 residues. Trimming took 3 bases from V and 7 from J, leaving 15 bases between them. The germline gives CDR1 LNHNV, CDR2 YYDKDF (reference sequence). The CDR3 bases are TGTGCCACCAGCAGGGGGCACAGGGCCCGTGAAAAACTGTTTTTT. Protein sequence: CATSRGHRAREKLFF.

This CDR3 reads CASSSHPGQAGETQYF. CDR3 sequence (DNA): TGTGCCAGCAGTTCTCACCCGGGACAGGCGGGAGAGACCCAGTACTTC. The chain combines TRBV27 with TRBJ2-5; TRBD1 matches 8 bases. Losses at the gene ends were 4 bases for V and 4 bases for J; bases not matched to a gene: 11. The germline V gene has CDR1 MNHEY and CDR2 SMNVEV (reference sequence). CDR3 length equals 16 residues.

The J gene is TRBJ2-7, the V gene TRBV7-6; possibly TRBD1 or TRBD2 for D (5 bases each). CDR3 size: 15 residues. V was shortened by 1 base and J by 0 bases, with 10 bases between the two germline ends. Germline V CDR1 and CDR2: SGHVS, FNYEAQ. CDR3 sequence: CASSLVGVNSYEQYF. Written as DNA, the CDR3 is TGTGCCAGCAGCTTAGTGGGGGTGAACTCCTACGAGCAGTACTTC.

As for this clone: Other nucleotide sequences from this sample produce the same CDR3. The V call is TRBV28, the J call TRBJ2-7; D not certain. The germline V gene encodes CDR1 MDHEN and CDR2 SYDVKM. This CDR3 has 12 residues. V dropped 3 bases and J dropped 2 bases, with 5 bases sitting between them. The CDR3 DNA is TGTGCCAGCAGTTTCCGTCCCTACGAGCAGTACTTC. Its protein product is CASSFRPYEQYF.

The V call is TRBV19, the J call TRBJ2-7; D could derive from TRBD1 or TRBD2 (5 bases each). This CDR3 contains 17 residues. The V and J ends lost 6 bases and 3 bases respectively, with 24 bases between them. CDR1 is LNHDA and CDR2 is SQIVND in the germline V gene (reference sequence). The CDR3 DNA reads as TGTGCCAGTAGCTGGGTGGCATCCGGGACGGAGAACTACGAGCAGTACTTC. Its protein product is CASSWVASGTENYEQYF.

J is TRBJ2-5 and V is TRBV30, with 10 bases lining up with TRBD2. The CDR3 is made up of 15 amino acids. From germline, CDR1 is GTSNPN and CDR2 SVGIG (reference sequence). J gave up 2 bases and V 1 base, and 4 bases lay outside the gene matches. The CDR3 loop reads CAWSGGLARQETQYF. CDR3 DNA sequence: TGTGCCTGGAGTGGGGGACTAGCGAGACAAGAGACCCAGTACTTC.